This record covers a single T cell receptor beta chain. Its antigen remains unidentified. The data derive from a study of cytomegalovirus exposure and HLA in healthy donors. Study-wide points: Testing in vitro showed a few CMV-associated chains specific for CMV antigens. A link between a missense DCLRE1C variant and TCR beta V- and J-gene trimming emerged from a later analysis.

This CDR3 has 15 residues. Losses at the gene ends were 0 bases for V and 7 bases for J; bases not matched to a gene: 6. Looked up from germline, CDR1 is SGDLS and CDR2 is YYNGEE. PCR employed 60 Vbeta and 13 Jbeta primers. Produced via immunoSEQ multiplex PCR; TCRdb's table is partial and in-frame only. The sample has over 150,000 clones; the top ten hold around 0.7%. The clonotype originates from a boy aged 5-17 years in good health and CMV-seronegative. Sequencing input: PBMCs. The chain joins TRBV9 to TRBJ2-1; TRBD2 aligns across 8 bases. The CDR3 nucleotides are TGTGCCAGCAGCGTAGTTGCGGGGGGCAGGAATGAGCAGTTCTTC. It codes for CASSVVAGGRNEQFF.